This T cell receptor (beta chain) was sequenced in a study of blood T cell repertoires in COVID-19. Study-wide background: T cells, B-cell-depleted T cells, or PBMCs supplied cDNA or gDNA.

This CDR3 is built from 15 residues. Germline CDR1 and CDR2: SGHNT and YENEEA. V was clipped by 1 base and J by 10 bases, with 16 bases between them. In its sample, this clone was seen a few times. Seattle's enrolled individuals joined amid active infection and were then monitored longitudinally. In the original workflow: Estimates of nucleated cell counts were drawn from the amplification of reference gene primers. The table came from immunoSEQ multiplex PCR; TCRdb's copy has only in-frame clones and leaves some out. V, J and clone size derive from that table, while D and trimming were established from the DNA sequence. The sample records approximately 350,000 clones, about 90% being singletons.

The sequence derives from a woman in her forties or fifties with COVID-19, enrolled during active disease. The genes are TRBV11-3 and TRBJ1-4; D remains unclear. The material sequenced was peripheral blood. CDR3 amino acids: CASSLGPAAGGKLFF. The CDR3 nucleotides are TGTGCCAGCAGCTTAGGTCCGGCAGCGGGCGGAAAACTGTTTTTT.